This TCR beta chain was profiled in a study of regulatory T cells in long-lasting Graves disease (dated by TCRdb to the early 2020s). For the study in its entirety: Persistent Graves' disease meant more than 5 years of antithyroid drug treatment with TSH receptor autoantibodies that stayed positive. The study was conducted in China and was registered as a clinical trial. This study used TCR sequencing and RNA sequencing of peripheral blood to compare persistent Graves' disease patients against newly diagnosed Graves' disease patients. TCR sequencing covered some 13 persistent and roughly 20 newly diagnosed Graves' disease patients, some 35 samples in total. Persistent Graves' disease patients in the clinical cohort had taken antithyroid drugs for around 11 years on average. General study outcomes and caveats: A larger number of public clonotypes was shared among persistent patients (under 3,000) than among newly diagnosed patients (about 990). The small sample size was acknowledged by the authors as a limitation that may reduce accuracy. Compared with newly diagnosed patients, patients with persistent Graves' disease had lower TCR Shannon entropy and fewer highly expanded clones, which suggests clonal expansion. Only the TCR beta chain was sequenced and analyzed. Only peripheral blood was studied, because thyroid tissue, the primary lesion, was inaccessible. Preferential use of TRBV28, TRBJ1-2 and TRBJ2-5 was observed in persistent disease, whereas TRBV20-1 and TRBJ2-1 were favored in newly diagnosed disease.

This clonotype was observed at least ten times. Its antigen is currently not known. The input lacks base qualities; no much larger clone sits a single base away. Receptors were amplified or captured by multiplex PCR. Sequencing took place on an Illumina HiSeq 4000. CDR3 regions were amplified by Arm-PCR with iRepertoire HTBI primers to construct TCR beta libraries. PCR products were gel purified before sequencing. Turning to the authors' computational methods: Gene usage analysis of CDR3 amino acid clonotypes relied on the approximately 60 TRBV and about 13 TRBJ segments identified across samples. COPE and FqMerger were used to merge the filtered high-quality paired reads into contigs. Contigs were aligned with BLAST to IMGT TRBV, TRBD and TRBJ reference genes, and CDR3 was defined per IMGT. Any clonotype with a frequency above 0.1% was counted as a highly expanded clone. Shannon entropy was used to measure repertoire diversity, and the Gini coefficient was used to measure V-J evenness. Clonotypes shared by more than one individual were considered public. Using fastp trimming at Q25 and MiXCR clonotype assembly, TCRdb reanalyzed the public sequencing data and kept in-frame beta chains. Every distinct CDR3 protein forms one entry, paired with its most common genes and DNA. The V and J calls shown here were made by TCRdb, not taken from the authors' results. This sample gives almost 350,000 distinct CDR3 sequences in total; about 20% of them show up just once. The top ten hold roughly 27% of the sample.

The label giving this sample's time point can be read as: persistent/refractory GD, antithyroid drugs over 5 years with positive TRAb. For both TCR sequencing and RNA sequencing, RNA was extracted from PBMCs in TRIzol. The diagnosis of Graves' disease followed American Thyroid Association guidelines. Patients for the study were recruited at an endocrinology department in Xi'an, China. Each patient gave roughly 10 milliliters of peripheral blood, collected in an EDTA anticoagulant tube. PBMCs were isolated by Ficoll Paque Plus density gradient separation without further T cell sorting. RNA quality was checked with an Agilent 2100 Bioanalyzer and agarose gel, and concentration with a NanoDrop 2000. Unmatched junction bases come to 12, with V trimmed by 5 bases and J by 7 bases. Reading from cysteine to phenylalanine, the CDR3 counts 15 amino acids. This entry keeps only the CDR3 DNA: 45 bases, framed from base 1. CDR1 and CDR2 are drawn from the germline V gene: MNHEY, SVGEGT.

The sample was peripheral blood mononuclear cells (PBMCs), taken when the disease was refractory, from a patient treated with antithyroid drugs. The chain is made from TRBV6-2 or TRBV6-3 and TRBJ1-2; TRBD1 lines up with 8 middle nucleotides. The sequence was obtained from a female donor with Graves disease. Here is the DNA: TGTGCCAGCAGTGGGCGGGACAGGTATCCCCCTGGCTACACCTTC. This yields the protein CASSGRDRYPPGYTF.